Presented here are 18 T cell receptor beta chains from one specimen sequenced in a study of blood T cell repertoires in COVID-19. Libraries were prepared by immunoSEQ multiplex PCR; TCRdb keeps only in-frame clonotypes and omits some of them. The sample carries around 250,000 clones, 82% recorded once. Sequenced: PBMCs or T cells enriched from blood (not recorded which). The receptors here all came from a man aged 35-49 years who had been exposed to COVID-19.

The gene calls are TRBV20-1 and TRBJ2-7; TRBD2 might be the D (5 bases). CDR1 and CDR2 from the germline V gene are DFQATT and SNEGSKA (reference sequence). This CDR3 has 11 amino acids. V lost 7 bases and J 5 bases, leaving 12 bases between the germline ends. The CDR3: CSGAREDEQYF. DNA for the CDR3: TGCAGTGGTGCCCGGGAAGACGAGCAGTACTTC.

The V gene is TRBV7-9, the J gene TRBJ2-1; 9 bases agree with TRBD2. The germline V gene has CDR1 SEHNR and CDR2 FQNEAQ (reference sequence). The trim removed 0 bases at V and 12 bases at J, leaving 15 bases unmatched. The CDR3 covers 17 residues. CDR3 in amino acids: CASSLARAGGLSIWQFF. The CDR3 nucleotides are TGTGCCAGCAGCTTAGCGCGGGCGGGAGGGCTTTCGATTTGGCAGTTCTTC.

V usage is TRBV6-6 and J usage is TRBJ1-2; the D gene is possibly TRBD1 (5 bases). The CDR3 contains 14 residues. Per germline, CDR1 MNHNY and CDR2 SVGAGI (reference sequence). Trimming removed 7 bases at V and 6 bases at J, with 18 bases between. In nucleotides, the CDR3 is TGTGCCAGCACCGGCGAGCCTCTAGGGGATGGCTACACCTTC. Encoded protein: CASTGEPLGDGYTF.

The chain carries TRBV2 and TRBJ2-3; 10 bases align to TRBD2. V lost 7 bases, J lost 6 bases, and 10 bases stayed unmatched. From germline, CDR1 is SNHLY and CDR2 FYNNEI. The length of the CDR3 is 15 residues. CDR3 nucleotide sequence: TGTGCCAGCACTGGAGCGGGAGGGGGGTCTGATACGCAGTATTTT. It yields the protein CASTGAGGGSDTQYF.

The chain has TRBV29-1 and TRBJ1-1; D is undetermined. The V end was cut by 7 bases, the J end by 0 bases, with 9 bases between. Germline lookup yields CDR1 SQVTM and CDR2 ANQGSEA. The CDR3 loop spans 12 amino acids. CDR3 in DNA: TGCAGCGGGAACAGAATGAACACTGAAGCTTTCTTT. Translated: CSGNRMNTEAFF.

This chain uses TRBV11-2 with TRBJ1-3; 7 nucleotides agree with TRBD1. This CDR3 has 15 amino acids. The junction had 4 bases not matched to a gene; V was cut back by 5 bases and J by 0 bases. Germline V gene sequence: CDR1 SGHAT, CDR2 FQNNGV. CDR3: CASSPDRVSGNTIYF. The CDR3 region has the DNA TGTGCCAGCAGCCCAGACAGGGTCTCTGGAAACACCATATATTTT.

Written as DNA, the CDR3 is TGCGCCAGCAGCTTGGGACTGAGCACAGATACGCAGTATTTT. This sequence encodes CASSLGLSTDTQYF. The J gene is TRBJ2-3, the V gene TRBV5-1; D gene ambiguous. The V and J ends lost 0 bases and 0 bases respectively, with 5 bases between them. CDR3 length: 14 residues. Per the germline V gene, CDR1 is SGHRS and CDR2 is YFSETQ.

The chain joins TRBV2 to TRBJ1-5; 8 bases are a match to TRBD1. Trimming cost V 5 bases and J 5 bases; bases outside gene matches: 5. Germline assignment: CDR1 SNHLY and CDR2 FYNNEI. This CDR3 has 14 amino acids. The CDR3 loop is CASSFDRGHQPQHF. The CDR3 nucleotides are TGTGCCAGCAGTTTCGACAGGGGCCATCAGCCCCAGCATTTT. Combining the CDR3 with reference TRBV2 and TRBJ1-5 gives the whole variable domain EPEVTQTPSHQVTQMGQEVILRCVPISNHLYFYWYRQILGQKVEFLVSFYNNEISEKSEIFDDQFSVERPDGSNFTLKIRSTKLEDSAMYFCASSFDRGHQPQHFGDGTRLSIL.

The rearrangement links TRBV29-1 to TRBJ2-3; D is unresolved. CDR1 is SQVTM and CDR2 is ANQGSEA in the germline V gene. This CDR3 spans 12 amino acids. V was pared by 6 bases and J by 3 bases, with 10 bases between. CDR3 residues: CSVLVGTDTQYF. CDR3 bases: TGCAGCGTACTCGTCGGTACAGATACGCAGTATTTT.

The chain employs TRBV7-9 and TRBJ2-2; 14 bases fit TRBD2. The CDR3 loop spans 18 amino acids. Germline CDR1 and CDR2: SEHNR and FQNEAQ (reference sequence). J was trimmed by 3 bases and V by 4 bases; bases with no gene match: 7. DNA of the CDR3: TGTGCCAGCAGCTGGGGACTAGCGGGAGTCCGGGACACCGGGGAGCTGTTTTTT. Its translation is CASSWGLAGVRDTGELFF. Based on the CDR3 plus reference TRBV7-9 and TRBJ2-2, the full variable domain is DTGVSQNPRHKITKRGQNVTFRCDPISEHNRLYWYRQTLGQGPEFLTYFQNEAQLEKSRLLSDRFSAERPKGSFSTLEIQRTEQGDSAMYLCASSWGLAGVRDTGELFFGEGSRLTVL.

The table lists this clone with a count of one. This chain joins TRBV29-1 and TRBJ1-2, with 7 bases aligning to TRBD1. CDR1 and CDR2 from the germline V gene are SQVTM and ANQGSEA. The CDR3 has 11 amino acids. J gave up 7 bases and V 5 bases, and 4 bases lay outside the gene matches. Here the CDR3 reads CSVLTGAGYTF. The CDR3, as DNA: TGCAGCGTTTTAACAGGGGCTGGCTACACCTTC.

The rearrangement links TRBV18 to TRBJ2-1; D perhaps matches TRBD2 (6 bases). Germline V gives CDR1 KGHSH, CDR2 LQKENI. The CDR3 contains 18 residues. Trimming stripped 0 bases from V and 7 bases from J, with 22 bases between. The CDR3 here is CASSPPIARGGMGNEQFF. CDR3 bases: TGTGCCAGCTCACCACCGATTGCGCGTGGAGGGATGGGGAATGAGCAGTTCTTC.

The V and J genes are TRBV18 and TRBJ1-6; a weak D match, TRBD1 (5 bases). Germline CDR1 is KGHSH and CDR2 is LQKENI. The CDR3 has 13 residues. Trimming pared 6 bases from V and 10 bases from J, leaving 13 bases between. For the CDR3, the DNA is TGTGCCAGCTCGCCGAAACAGGACTCACCCCTCCACTTT. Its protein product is CASSPKQDSPLHF. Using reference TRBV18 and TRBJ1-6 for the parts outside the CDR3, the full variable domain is NAGVMQNPRHLVRRRGQEARLRCSPMKGHSHVYWYRQLPEEGLKFMVYLQKENIIDESGMPKERFSAEFPKEGPSILRIQQVVRGDSAAYFCASSPKQDSPLHFGNGTRLTVT.

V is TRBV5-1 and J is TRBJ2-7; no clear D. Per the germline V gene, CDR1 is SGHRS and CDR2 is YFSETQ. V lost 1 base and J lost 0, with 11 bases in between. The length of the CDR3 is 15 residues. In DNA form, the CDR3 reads TGCGCCAGCAGCTTGTCCTCCCTCAGCTCCTACGAGCAGTACTTC. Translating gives CASSLSSLSSYEQYF.

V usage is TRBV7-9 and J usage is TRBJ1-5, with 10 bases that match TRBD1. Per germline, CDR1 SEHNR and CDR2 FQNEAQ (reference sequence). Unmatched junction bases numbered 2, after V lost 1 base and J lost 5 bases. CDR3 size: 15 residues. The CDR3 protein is CASSLGDRGHQPQHF. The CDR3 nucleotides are TGTGCCAGCAGCTTAGGGGACAGGGGTCATCAGCCCCAGCATTTT.

CDR3 sequence: CAISGGGHKPGYGYTF. As DNA, the CDR3 is TGTGCCATCAGTGGGGGGGGCCACAAACCGGGCTATGGCTACACCTTC. This chain connects TRBV10-3 to TRBJ1-2; maybe TRBD1 (6 bases). V was clipped by 4 bases and J by 4 bases, with 19 bases between them. This CDR3 is 16 amino acids long. CDR1 and CDR2 from the germline V gene are ENHRY and SYGVKD.

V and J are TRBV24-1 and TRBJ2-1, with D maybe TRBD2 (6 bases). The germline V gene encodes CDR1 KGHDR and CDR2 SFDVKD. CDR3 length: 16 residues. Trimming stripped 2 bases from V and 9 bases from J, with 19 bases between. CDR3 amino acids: CATSDSSEGFWPEQFF. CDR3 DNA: TGTGCCACCAGTGATTCTAGCGAGGGTTTCTGGCCTGAGCAGTTCTTC.

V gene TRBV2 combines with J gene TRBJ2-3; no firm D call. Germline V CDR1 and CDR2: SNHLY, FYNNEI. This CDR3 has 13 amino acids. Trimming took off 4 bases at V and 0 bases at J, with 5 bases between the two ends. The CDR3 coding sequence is TGTGCCAGCAGTGTTGAGAGCACAGATACGCAGTATTTT. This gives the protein CASSVESTDTQYF.